These 10 T cell receptor beta chains share one sample of origin, sequenced in a study of blood T cell repertoires in COVID-19. The table came from immunoSEQ multiplex PCR; TCRdb's copy has only in-frame clones and leaves some out. The sample contains about 400,000 clones, over 75% of which appear only once. Input material: PBMCs or T cells enriched from blood (not recorded which). These receptors were taken from a woman in her 30s who had recovered from COVID-19.

The rearrangement uses TRBV23-1 and TRBJ1-1; possibly TRBD1 for D (6 bases). TRBV23-1 is an open reading frame whose function is uncertain. Between the trimmed V and J ends, which lost 3 bases and 3 bases, there was a span of 20 bases. The CDR3 is made up of 17 amino acids. CDR3 protein: CASSHLDRFGGDTEAFF. The CDR3 DNA is TGCGCCAGCAGTCACCTCGACAGGTTCGGTGGGGACACTGAAGCTTTCTTT.

The chain links TRBV19 to TRBJ2-2; 7 nucleotides line up with TRBD1. The CDR3 extends over 16 amino acids. CDR1 is LNHDA and CDR2 is SQIVND in the germline V gene (reference sequence). V dropped 4 bases and J dropped 2; count of bases not matched to a gene: 7. CDR3 in DNA: TGTGCCAGTAGTAAAAGGACAGGAGAAAACACCGGGGAGCTGTTTTTT. Translating gives CASSKRTGENTGELFF.

The chain combines TRBV7-3 with TRBJ1-5; D is uncertain. This CDR3 contains 16 residues. Deletions cut 1 base from V and 5 bases from J, with 15 bases between. Germline values: CDR1 SGHTA, CDR2 FQGTGA. The DNA for the CDR3 is TGTGCCAGCAGCTTAATCGGGTTTTGGAGACATCAGCCCCAGCATTTT. Translated, it gives CASSLIGFWRHQPQHF.

The chain joins TRBV10-3 to TRBJ1-3; 8 nucleotides align to TRBD1. From germline, CDR1 is ENHRY and CDR2 SYGVKD. V shed 3 bases, J shed 2 bases, and the junction held 3 bases outside the gene matches. The CDR3 consists of 15 residues. The CDR3 bases are TGTGCCATCAGTGAAACAGGGGGAACTGGAAACACCATATATTTT. Protein product: CAISETGGTGNTIYF.

The CDR3 DNA is TGTGCCAGCAGCCCCAGGAACACTGAAGCTTTCTTT. It codes for CASSPRNTEAFF. The rearrangement links TRBV6-2 or TRBV6-3 to TRBJ1-1, with D unresolved. Germline-derived CDR1 and CDR2 are MNHEY and SVGEGT. Trimming shortened V by 6 bases and J by 1 base, and 6 bases separated the two germline ends. The CDR3 loop spans 12 amino acids.

This clone was counted a single time. As DNA, the CDR3 is TGTGCCAGTAGTATGAACCAGTTCCAAGAGACCCAGTACTTC. Translation gives CASSMNQFQETQYF. V is TRBV19 and J is TRBJ2-5; D is unresolved. There are 14 residues in the CDR3. The germline V and J ends were trimmed by 3 bases and 1 base, with 9 bases remaining between them. Per the germline V gene, CDR1 is LNHDA and CDR2 is SQIVND (reference sequence).

This clone occurred a few times. The V call is TRBV18, the J call TRBJ2-2, with 15 bases matching TRBD2. Germline CDR1 and CDR2: KGHSH and LQKENI. V lost 3 bases and J lost 0; bases outside the gene matches: 2. This CDR3 has 18 residues. CDR3 amino acids: CASSPRTSGRANTGELFF. CDR3 DNA sequence: TGTGCCAGCTCACCGAGGACTAGCGGGAGGGCGAACACCGGGGAGCTGTTTTTT.

The gene calls are TRBV6-5 and TRBJ1-4; TRBD1 might be the D (5 bases). Between the trimmed V and J ends, which lost 2 bases and 8 bases, there was a span of 18 bases. Per the germline V gene, CDR1 is MNHEY and CDR2 is SVGAGI. This CDR3 spans 16 amino acids. DNA for the CDR3: TGTGCCAGCAGTTACCATGGGGGAGGGATTAACGAAAAACTGTTTTTT. This gives the protein CASSYHGGGINEKLFF.

The V and J genes are TRBV6-5 and TRBJ1-2; possibly TRBD1 for D (5 bases). V lost 8 bases and J 7 bases, leaving 11 bases between the germline ends. CDR3 length: 11 amino acids. Germline-derived CDR1 and CDR2 are MNHEY and SVGAGI. The CDR3 spells CASGRGGGYTF. In DNA, the CDR3 is TGTGCCAGCGGAAGGGGAGGTGGCTACACCTTC.

In the case of this clone: Other DNA sequences from this sample encode an identical CDR3 as well. The chain uses TRBV3-1 (or the pseudogene TRBV3-2) and TRBJ1-1, with TRBD1 matching over 9 bases. The CDR3 is 14 residues long. CDR1 and CDR2 from the germline V gene are LGHDT and YNNKEL (reference sequence). V lost 3 bases to trimming and J lost 4 bases; unmatched junction nucleotides: 3. The CDR3 DNA sequence: TGTGCCAGCAGCCAGGACAGGGGCGGCACTGAAGCTTTCTTT. The encoded protein is CASSQDRGGTEAFF.